This T cell receptor (beta chain) stems from a study of blood T cells in healthy people across ages. This clonotype was picked up a small number of times. The antigen remains undetermined. A second PCR, run for roughly 6 to 11 cycles, used a sample-barcoded 5' primer plus a J-beta primer mix. TCRdb reprocessed the 5' RACE reads with MiXCR, giving one entry per CDR3 protein. The sample gives 980,000 or so distinct CDR3 sequences, about 44% of which show up once; 13% is in the top ten. Study-level results: Versus aged donors, long-lived donors had higher diversity and more naive CD4+ cells.

The CDR3 is made up of 14 amino acids. From germline, CDR1 is MNHEY and CDR2 SMNVEV (reference sequence). The V segment lost 5 bases and the J segment 6 bases; nucleotides outside the gene matches: 7. J is TRBJ2-1 and V is TRBV27, with 7 bases aligning to TRBD1. The sequencing sample was made of blood. This clonotype was sampled from a man aged 30 to 39 in good health. CDR3 sequence: CASSPRTGRNEQFF. CDR3 sequence (DNA): TGTGCCAGCAGTCCTAGGACAGGACGCAATGAGCAGTTCTTC.